These 22 T cell receptor beta chains were all obtained from the same sample, sequenced in a study of T-cell reconstitution after alpha-beta-depleted transplantation in children. It was with unique molecular identifiers that the TCRbeta library was prepared. TCRdb redid the calling of the PCR reads with MiXCR, one entry per CDR3 protein. The sample yields about 900,000 distinct CDR3 sequences, roughly 29% seen once. Sequencing was performed on PBMCs, mostly from graft donor cells, taken 360 days after TCRalphabeta/CD19-depleted stem cell transplant. The receptors derive from a boy under three years old who had a stem cell transplant for SCID, so the T cells may come from the graft donor.

The gene calls are TRBV10-3 and TRBJ2-1, with 10 bases lining up with TRBD1. V was pared by 4 bases and J by 0 bases, with 3 bases of the junction left unmatched. This CDR3 contains 16 residues. From germline, CDR1 is ENHRY and CDR2 SYGVKD. Here the CDR3 DNA reads TGTGCCATCAGTGGGACAGGGGGGAGCTCCTACAATGAGCAGTTCTTC. Its protein product is CAISGTGGSSYNEQFF.

The chain joins TRBV29-1 to TRBJ2-3; D ambiguous. Deletions cut 2 bases from V and 6 bases from J, with 3 bases between. Per the germline V gene, CDR1 is SQVTM and CDR2 is ANQGSEA. This CDR3 comprises 10 residues. DNA for the CDR3: TGCAGCGTTGAACCGGATACGCAGTATTTT. Protein sequence: CSVEPDTQYF.

This chain links TRBV9 with TRBJ2-1; no clear D. Trimming left V 0 bases short and J 3 bases short, with 7 bases between. CDR1 is SGDLS, CDR2 YYNGEE, per germline. The CDR3 consists of 14 residues. This CDR3 is CASSVVSVYNEQFF. The CDR3 DNA reads as TGTGCCAGCAGCGTAGTTTCGGTCTACAATGAGCAGTTCTTC.

This clonotype has only a few counts. CDR3 DNA: TGTGCCAGCAGCCCAGGAGGGACAATGGGAAACACTGAAGCTTTCTTT. Encoded protein: CASSPGGTMGNTEAFF. This rearrangement joins TRBV5-5 to TRBJ1-1, with D maybe TRBD1 (6 bases). The V and J ends lost 4 bases and 2 bases respectively, with 18 bases between them. This CDR3 is built from 16 residues. CDR1 SGHKS and CDR2 YYEKEE come from the germline V gene (reference sequence).

V usage is TRBV6-2 or TRBV6-3 and J usage is TRBJ2-3; TRBD2 matches at 7 bases. The germline gives CDR1 MNHEY, CDR2 SVGEGT. The CDR3 has 14 amino acids. Germline trimming cut 6 bases from V and 2 bases from J; bases unmatched to any gene: 5. In DNA form, the CDR3 reads TGTGCCAGCAGACCAAGCGGGGCCACAGATACGCAGTATTTT. Its protein product is CASRPSGATDTQYF.

This clonotype was observed a handful of times. V is TRBV3-1 and J is TRBJ2-5, with 9 bases lining up with TRBD2. The CDR3 contains 16 residues. From germline, CDR1 is LGHDT and CDR2 YNNKEL (reference sequence). Unmatched junction bases numbered 8, after V lost 1 base and J lost 5 bases. The CDR3 coding sequence is TGTGCCAGCAGCCAAGGGGGGCCGGGACTAGCTGAGACCCAGTACTTC. It specifies CASSQGGPGLAETQYF.

The genes are TRBV5-1 and TRBJ2-7; 9 positions match TRBD1. Per germline, CDR1 SGHRS and CDR2 YFSETQ. This CDR3 is built from 14 residues. J gave up 6 bases and V 4 bases, and 8 bases lay outside the gene matches. The CDR3: CASSPRTGDSEQYF. CDR3 DNA sequence: TGCGCCAGCAGCCCCAGGACAGGGGATAGCGAGCAGTACTTC.

The sample holds a few counts of this clonotype. This chain connects TRBV2 to TRBJ2-1; no definite D call. V was shortened by 4 bases and J by 8 bases, with 15 bases between the two germline ends. Looked up from germline, CDR1 is SNHLY and CDR2 is FYNNEI. This CDR3 is 14 amino acids long. As DNA, the CDR3 is TGTGCCAGCAGTGCGGTGGCCAGTTCATATGAGCAGTTCTTC. Translating it yields CASSAVASSYEQFF.

This chain links TRBV9 with TRBJ2-3; D is uncertain. Trimming removed 0 bases from V and 1 base from J, with 9 bases in between. CDR3 length: 15 amino acids. The V gene's germline CDR1 is SGDLS and CDR2 YYNGEE. CDR3 loop: CASSVGFGGTDTQYF. The CDR3 DNA is TGTGCCAGCAGCGTAGGATTCGGCGGCACAGATACGCAGTATTTT.

This clonotype was seen more than once but under ten times. The chain links TRBV12-3 or TRBV12-4 to TRBJ2-1; D is undetermined. There are 13 residues in the CDR3. The V gene lost 3 bases and the J gene lost 4 bases, with 7 bases spanning the gap. The CDR3 DNA sequence: TGTGCCAGCAGTTTTATGGGGTACAATGAGCAGTTCTTC. It is translated as CASSFMGYNEQFF.

This clonotype was recorded a few times. The chain uses TRBV12-3 or TRBV12-4 and TRBJ2-2, with D possibly TRBD1 on 5 matching bases. Trimming stripped 3 bases from V and 1 base from J, with 9 bases between. The CDR3 extends over 15 amino acids. Written as DNA, the CDR3 is TGTGCCAGCAGTTTCAACAGGTTGAACACCGGGGAGCTGTTTTTT. Translation: CASSFNRLNTGELFF.

This clonotype has only a few counts. This sequence joins TRBV20-1 and TRBJ2-3; TRBD2 is a possible D gene (7 bases). The germline gives CDR1 DFQATT, CDR2 SNEGSKA (reference sequence). Trimming left V 1 base short and J 2 bases short, with 10 bases between. The CDR3 totals 14 residues. CDR3 nucleotides: TGCAGTGCTAGAGGGGGGGGACACACAGATACGCAGTATTTT. Its translation is CSARGGGHTDTQYF.

This clonotype has a handful of counts. This sequence joins TRBV18 and TRBJ2-5; tentative D call: TRBD1 (6 bases). Germline V gene data show CDR1 as KGHSH and CDR2 as LQKENI. The CDR3 length is 13 residues. Trimming left V 8 bases short and J 1 base short, with 11 bases between. CDR3 DNA: TGTGCCAGCCTAAGGACAGTCCAAGAGACCCAGTACTTC. This codes for CASLRTVQETQYF.

This clonotype was counted a few times. V usage is TRBV7-9 and J usage is TRBJ2-5, with D uncertain. The CDR3 length is 16 residues. CDR1 is SEHNR, CDR2 FQNEAQ, per germline (reference sequence). V lost 3 bases to trimming and J lost 1 base, with 15 bases between them. This chain's CDR3 is CASSFQFSTLQETQYF. CDR3 coding DNA: TGTGCCAGCAGCTTTCAGTTCAGCACGCTCCAAGAGACCCAGTACTTC.

The CDR3 DNA sequence: TGCAGTGCTAGGGGCAGGGGTCCCTACGAGCAGTACTTC. This codes for CSARGRGPYEQYF. This chain joins TRBV20-1 and TRBJ2-7, with D possibly being TRBD1 (6 bases). This CDR3 has 13 residues. The V end lost 3 bases, the J end lost 2 bases, and 11 bases lay between the germline ends. Germline CDR1 reads DFQATT; CDR2 reads SNEGSKA (reference sequence).

Only a few counts were recorded for this clonotype. J is TRBJ1-5 and V is TRBV2; 7 nucleotides match TRBD1. Germline V gives CDR1 SNHLY, CDR2 FYNNEI. V gave up 7 bases and J gave up 4 bases; unmatched junction bases: 10. The CDR3 covers 15 residues. The CDR3: CASTTTGNLNQPQHF. Here the CDR3 DNA reads TGTGCCAGCACGACGACAGGGAACCTTAATCAGCCCCAGCATTTT.

The chain is built from TRBV7-2 and TRBJ2-7, with D possibly being TRBD1 (5 bases). The CDR3 extends over 14 amino acids. CDR1 and CDR2 from the germline V gene are SGHTA and FQGNSA. V shed 1 base and J shed 3 bases, with 10 bases lying between them. For the CDR3, the DNA is TGTGCCAGCAGCTTAGGGGGCCAGAACTACGAGCAGTACTTC. This codes for CASSLGGQNYEQYF.

This clonotype was seen a few times. V is TRBV12-3 or TRBV12-4 and J is TRBJ2-7; D gene ambiguous. The CDR3 runs to 15 residues. V was shortened by 4 bases and J by 2 bases, with 15 bases between the two germline ends. Written as DNA, the CDR3 is TGTGCCAGCAGTTCTAGACCGAGACGAACCTACGAGCAGTACTTC. Its protein product is CASSSRPRRTYEQYF.

The rearrangement links TRBV12-3 or TRBV12-4 to TRBJ1-4; 8 bases line up with TRBD1. The CDR3 length is 16 residues. V shed 6 bases, J shed 7 bases, and the junction held 13 bases outside the gene matches. Written as DNA, the CDR3 is TGTGCCAGCAGACGACAGGGAACAGGACAGGGTGAAAAACTGTTTTTT. This gives the protein CASRRQGTGQGEKLFF.

The V and J genes are TRBV29-1 and TRBJ2-6; no clear D. From germline, CDR1 is SQVTM and CDR2 ANQGSEA. The CDR3 totals 13 residues. V lost 4 bases and J lost 1, with 5 bases in between. CDR3 in DNA: TGCAGCGTTGCTGGGTCTGGGGCCAACGTCCTGACTTTC. It yields the protein CSVAGSGANVLTF. The complete variable domain, with remaining parts taken from reference TRBV29-1 and TRBJ2-6, reads SAVISQKPSRDICQRGTSLTIQCQVDSQVTMMFWYRQQPGQSLTLIATANQGSEATYESGFVIDKFPISRPNLTFSTLTVSNMSPEDSSIYLCSVAGSGANVLTFGAGSRLTVL.

The chain links TRBV12-3 or TRBV12-4 to TRBJ2-3; TRBD1 aligns across 9 bases. The CDR3 length is 16 residues. V lost 5 bases to trimming and J lost 6 bases; unmatched junction nucleotides: 12. In DNA, the CDR3 is TGTGCCAGCAGTCCCTATACCGGGACAGGGCCCGATACGCAGTATTTT. As protein: CASSPYTGTGPDTQYF.

For this clonotype: Because the CDR3's place on the DNA is in doubt, the DNA is left out and the CDR3 is given as listed by TCRdb. The CDR3 is CASSLGMGPRRPQHF. This chain connects TRBV28 to TRBJ1-5; the table's D call TRBD1 went unverified against the DNA. From germline, CDR1 is MDHEN and CDR2 SYDVKM. The CDR3 numbers 15 amino acids, ends counted.